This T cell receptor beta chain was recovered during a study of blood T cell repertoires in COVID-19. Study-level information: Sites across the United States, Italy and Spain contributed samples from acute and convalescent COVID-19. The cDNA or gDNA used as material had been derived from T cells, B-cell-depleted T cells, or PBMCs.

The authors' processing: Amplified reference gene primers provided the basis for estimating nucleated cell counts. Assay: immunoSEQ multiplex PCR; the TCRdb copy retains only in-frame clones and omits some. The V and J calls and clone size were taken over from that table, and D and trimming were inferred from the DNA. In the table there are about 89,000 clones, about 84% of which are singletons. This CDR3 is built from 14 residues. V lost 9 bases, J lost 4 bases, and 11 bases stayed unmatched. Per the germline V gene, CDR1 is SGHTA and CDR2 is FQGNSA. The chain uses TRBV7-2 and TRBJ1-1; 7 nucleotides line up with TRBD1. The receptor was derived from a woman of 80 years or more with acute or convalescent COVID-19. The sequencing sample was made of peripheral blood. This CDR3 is CASNTGVRSTEAFF. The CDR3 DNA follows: TGTGCCAGTAATACAGGGGTGAGGAGCACTGAAGCTTTCTTT.